This is a list of T cell receptor beta chains from one sample in a study of Ad26.COV2.S vaccination and SARS-CoV-2 variants. Assay used: immunoSEQ multiplex PCR; TCRdb lists only in-frame clones, some missing. The sample lists roughly 460,000 clones; roughly nine tenths were seen once. Source: peripheral blood, taken in a trial of Ad26.COV2.S vaccine versus placebo. These receptors all come from a person aged 18-60 years who received the Ad26.COV2.S COVID-19 vaccine or a placebo. CDR3s include the opening cysteine and the closing phenylalanine or tryptophan. Fields, in order: V gene, D gene, clone size, J gene, CDR3 protein, CDR3 DNA. D genes are given only for firm matches. The listing skips clone size in some rows; elsewhere it reads once, few, many or a size class.

TRBV19	.	.	TRBJ2-2	CASSIKSGTGELFF	TGTGCCAGTAGTATTAAGTCTGGGACCGGGGAGCTGTTTTTT
TRBV7-8	.	once	TRBJ1-2	CASSRSYGYTF	TGTGCCAGCAGCCGGAGTTATGGCTACACCTTC
TRBV7-8	TRBD2	.	TRBJ2-1	CASSLRPGLASDEQFF	TGTGCCAGCAGCTTACGGCCGGGACTAGCGAGTGATGAGCAGTTCTTC
TRBV5-1	.	once	TRBJ2-5	CASTGPGKETQYF	TGCGCCAGCACCGGTCCAGGAAAAGAGACCCAGTACTTC
TRBV9	.	.	TRBJ2-3	CASSASKGTDTQYF	TGTGCCAGCAGTGCCAGCAAGGGCACAGATACGCAGTATTTT
TRBV27	TRBD1	.	TRBJ1-1	CASSQIDRDTEAFF	TGTGCCAGCAGTCAAATAGACAGGGACACTGAAGCTTTCTTT
TRBV7-6	.	.	TRBJ2-7	CASSLAHREYEQYF	TGTGCCAGCAGCTTAGCCCACAGGGAGTACGAGCAGTACTTC
TRBV5-5	TRBD2	.	TRBJ2-4	CASSATGLAVAKNIQYF	TGTGCCAGCAGCGCGACGGGACTAGCGGTAGCCAAAAACATTCAGTACTTC
TRBV9	.	.	TRBJ2-1	CASTPGGPSYNEQFF	TGTGCCAGCACCCCCGGGGGGCCCTCCTACAATGAGCAGTTCTTC
TRBV5-1	TRBD1	.	TRBJ1-1	CASSKGTGASNTEAFF	TGCGCCAGCAGCAAGGGGACAGGGGCTTCGAACACTGAAGCTTTCTTT
TRBV3-1/TRBV3-2	.	.	TRBJ1-2	CASSQDRTARGYTF	TGTGCCAGCAGCCAAGACCGGACAGCTAGGGGCTACACCTTC
TRBV3-1/TRBV3-2	.	once	TRBJ2-5	CASSHRGTQETQYF	TGTGCCAGCAGCCACCGGGGGACTCAAGAGACCCAGTACTTC
TRBV14	TRBD2	.	TRBJ2-1	CASSLLAGGFNEQFF	TGTGCCAGCAGCCTCCTAGCGGGAGGGTTCAATGAGCAGTTCTTC
TRBV3-1/TRBV3-2	.	.	TRBJ2-3	CASSQRNAGRRTDTQYF	TGTGCCAGCAGCCAGCGGAATGCGGGGAGACGCACAGATACGCAGTATTTT
TRBV5-1	.	.	TRBJ1-6	CASSPTLTRNSPLHF	TGCGCCAGCAGCCCCACCCTTACCCGGAATTCACCCCTCCACTTT
TRBV7-2	.	.	TRBJ2-7	CASSFKGDRYYEQYF	TGTGCCAGCAGCTTTAAAGGTGACAGATACTACGAGCAGTACTTC
TRBV7-3	.	once	TRBJ1-3	CASSQDTEPKTSGNTIYF	TGTGCCAGCAGCCAAGACACCGAGCCGAAAACCTCTGGAAACACCATATATTTT
TRBV6-5	TRBD1	.	TRBJ1-1	CASSSDRGRNTEAFF	TGTGCCAGCAGCTCCGACAGGGGGCGGAACACTGAAGCTTTCTTT
TRBV5-5	.	.	TRBJ1-1	CASSRPSGCLICDTEAFF	TGTGCCAGCAGCCGTCCTTCAGGGTGTTTGATTTGCGACACTGAAGCTTTCTTT
TRBV7-2	.	.	TRBJ1-2	CASSPKSGGGLGYTF	TGTGCCAGCAGCCCCAAGTCGGGAGGAGGGCTTGGCTACACCTTC
TRBV18	TRBD1	.	TRBJ1-1	CASSPGQGPMNTEAFF	TGTGCCAGCTCACCGGGACAGGGACCCATGAACACTGAAGCTTTCTTT
TRBV5-1	TRBD1	.	TRBJ1-2	CASSSGQGFGYGYTF	TGCGCCAGCAGCTCTGGACAGGGATTTGGCTATGGCTACACCTTC